This T cell receptor beta chain appears in the sequencing data of a study of technical replicates of blood from several donors. CDR3 length: 15 amino acids. V was pared by 5 bases and J by 5 bases, with 18 bases between. In germline, CDR1 is KGHSH, CDR2 LQKENI. Sequenced by immunoSEQ multiplex PCR; TCRdb stores in-frame clones only, minus some. The sample contains over 55,000 clones, 91% of which appear only once. This TCR was sampled from a human donor in good health. Some clones in this sample may be carry-over from other donors' samples. The source material was PBMCs. This chain links TRBV18 with TRBJ1-1; no reliable D call. In nucleotides, the CDR3 is TGTGCCAGCTCAGCGATCGAGGCCCCTCGAACTGAAGCTTTCTTT. Its translation is CASSAIEAPRTEAFF.